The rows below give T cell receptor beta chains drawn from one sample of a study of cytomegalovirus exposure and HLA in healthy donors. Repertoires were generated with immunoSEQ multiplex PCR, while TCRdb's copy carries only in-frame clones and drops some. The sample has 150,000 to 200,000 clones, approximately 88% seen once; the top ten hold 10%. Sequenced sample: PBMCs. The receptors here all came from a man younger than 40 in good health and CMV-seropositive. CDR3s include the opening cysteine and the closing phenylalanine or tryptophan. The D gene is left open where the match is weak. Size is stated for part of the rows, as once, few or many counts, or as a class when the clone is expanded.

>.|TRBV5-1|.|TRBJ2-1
TGCGCCAGCAGCTTCACCGGGGATCCATACAATGAGCAGTTCTTC
CASSFTGDPYNEQFF
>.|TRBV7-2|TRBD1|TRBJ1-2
TGTGCCAGCAGCGCTCATTACAGGGGGCGCATAGGCGTAAGTGGCTACACCTTC
CASSAHYRGRIGVSGYTF
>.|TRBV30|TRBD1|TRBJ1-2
TGTGCCTGGAGGGGGGACAGGGTATACTATGGCTACACCTTC
CAWRGDRVYYGYTF
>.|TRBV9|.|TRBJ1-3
TGTGCCAGCAGCCCCACGGGGGGAACCACTGGAAACACCATATATTTT
CASSPTGGTTGNTIYF
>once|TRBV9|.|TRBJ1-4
TGTGCCAGCAGCCCCACAGGGTCAACTAATGAAAAACTGTTTTTT
CASSPTGSTNEKLFF
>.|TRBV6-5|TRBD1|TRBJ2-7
TGTGCCAGCAGACCCTGGACAGGCACCTACGAGCAGTACTTC
CASRPWTGTYEQYF
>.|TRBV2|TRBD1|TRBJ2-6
TGTGCCAGCAGTGGACAGGGGAGAGTCTCTGGGGCCAACGTCCTGACTTTC
CASSGQGRVSGANVLTF
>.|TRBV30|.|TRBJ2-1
TGTGCCTGGAGTGATCCCCGAACCGCTAGCGTTTACAATGAGCAGTTCTTC
CAWSDPRTASVYNEQFF
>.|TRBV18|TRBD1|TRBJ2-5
TGTGCCAGCTCCCTGACAGGGCGGGAAGAGACCCAGTACTTC
CASSLTGREETQYF
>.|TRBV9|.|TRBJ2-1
TGTGCCAGCAGCGGGCTTTCCGCGGCGGACAATGAGCAGTTCTTC
CASSGLSAADNEQFF
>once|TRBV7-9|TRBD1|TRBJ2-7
TGTGCCAGCAGCGGCCCCGGGACAGGGGACTTCTACGAGCAGTACTTC
CASSGPGTGDFYEQYF
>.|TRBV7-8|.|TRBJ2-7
TGTGCCAGCAGCTTAGAACGTGGGCAGGGTGAATACTTC
CASSLERGQGEYF
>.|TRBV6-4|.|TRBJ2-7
TGTGCCAGCAGTGGAGGCAGCTACGAGCAGTACTTC
CASSGGSYEQYF
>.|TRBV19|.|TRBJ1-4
TGTGCCAGTAGTATAGGTGTTGGGCCAGAAAAACTGTTTTTT
CASSIGVGPEKLFF
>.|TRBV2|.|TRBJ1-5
TGTGCCAGCAGTGAATGGACAGACTACGGTCAGCCCCAGCATTTT
CASSEWTDYGQPQHF
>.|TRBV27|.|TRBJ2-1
TGTGCCAGCAGCCTACGGGATACACTTGAGCAGTTCTTC
CASSLRDTLEQFF
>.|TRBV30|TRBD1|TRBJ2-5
TGTGCCTGGAGTGTAGGGACAGGGGAGACCCAGTACTTC
CAWSVGTGETQYF
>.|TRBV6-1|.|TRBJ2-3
TGTGCCAGCAGTGAATTCCGTGGGGGCCTCACAGATACGCAGTATTTT
CASSEFRGGLTDTQYF
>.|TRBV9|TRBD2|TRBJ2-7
TGTGCCAGCAGCGTAGGGGTCGGAGCGGGAGCGTACGAGCAGTACTTC
CASSVGVGAGAYEQYF
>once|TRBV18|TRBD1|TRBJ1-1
TGTGCCAGCTCACCCCGGGGACAGGTGAACACTGAAGCTTTCTTT
CASSPRGQVNTEAFF
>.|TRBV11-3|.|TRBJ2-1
TGTGCCAGCAGCTACGTAGCGTCGAGCTCCTACAATGAGCAGTTCTTC
CASSYVASSSYNEQFF
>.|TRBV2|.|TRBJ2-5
TGTGCCAGCAGTCTCCCCCCAGGCAACAGGGTCAAAGAGACCCAGTACTTC
CASSLPPGNRVKETQYF
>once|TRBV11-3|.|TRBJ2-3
TGTGCCAGCAGCCCGGGAGCCCTCAGCACAGATACGCAGTATTTT
CASSPGALSTDTQYF
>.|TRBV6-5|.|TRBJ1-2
TGTGCCAGCAGTTACAGGACAGTTCGGGACTATGGCTACACCTTC
CASSYRTVRDYGYTF
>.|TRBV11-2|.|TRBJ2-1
TGTGCCAGCAGCCCTATAGCGTACAATGAGCAGTTCTTC
CASSPIAYNEQFF
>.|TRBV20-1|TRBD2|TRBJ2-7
TGCAGTGGGACTAGCGGCTACGAGCAGTACTTC
CSGTSGYEQYF
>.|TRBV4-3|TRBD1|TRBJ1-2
TGCGCCAGCAGCCAAGGGTCGACAGGGGAGGCCTATGGCTACACCTTC
CASSQGSTGEAYGYTF
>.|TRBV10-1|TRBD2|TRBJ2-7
TGCGCCAGCAGTGCTTTTCGTGGCGGGAGGGCCTACGAGCAGTACTTC
CASSAFRGGRAYEQYF
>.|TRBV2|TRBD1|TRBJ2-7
TGTGCCAGCAGTACAAGGGACAGGGCAAGGGGCGAGCAGTACTTC
CASSTRDRARGEQYF
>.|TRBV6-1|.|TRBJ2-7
TGTGCCAGCAGTTCGATAGGGGCTACCTACGAGCAGTACTTC
CASSSIGATYEQYF
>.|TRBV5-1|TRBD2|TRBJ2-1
TGCGCCAGCAGCTGGACTAGCGACGGTGAGCAGTTCTTC
CASSWTSDGEQFF
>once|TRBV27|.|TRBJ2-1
TGTGCCAGCAGTTTATATGAGGGGGGCCTAGCGGTTAACAATGAGCAGTTCTTC
CASSLYEGGLAVNNEQFF
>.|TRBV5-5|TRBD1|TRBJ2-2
TGTGCCAGCAGCCAAGGGACAGGGAACACCGGGGAGCTGTTTTTT
CASSQGTGNTGELFF
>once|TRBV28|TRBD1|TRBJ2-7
TGTGCCAGCAGGGGGACAGGTCGTTTTCTCTACGAGCAGTACTTC
CASRGTGRFLYEQYF
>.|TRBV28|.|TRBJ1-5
TGTGCCAGCAGCCTCGCAGGGGACAATCAGCCCCAGCATTTT
CASSLAGDNQPQHF
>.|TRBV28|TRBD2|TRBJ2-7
TGTGCCACATGGGGTAGTAGCGGGAGTCTCCACGAGCAGTACTTC
CATWGSSGSLHEQYF
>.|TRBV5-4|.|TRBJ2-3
TGTGCCAGCAGCTTCGGCCCAGCGGTTAGCACAGATACGCAGTATTTT
CASSFGPAVSTDTQYF
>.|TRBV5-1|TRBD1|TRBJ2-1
TGCGCCAGCAGCGACGGACAGGGGGCGAAACCGTTCTTC
CASSDGQGAKPFF
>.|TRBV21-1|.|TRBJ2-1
TGTGCCAGCAGCAAACTGGGTAGCGGGGGCGCGAGCTCCTACAATGAGCAGTTCTTC
CASSKLGSGGASSYNEQFF
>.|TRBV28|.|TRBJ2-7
TGTGCCAGCAGTCCCCGGGACACCCTAGGAGGCGAGCAGTACTTC
CASSPRDTLGGEQYF
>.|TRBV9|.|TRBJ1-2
TGTGCCAGCAGCGTAAACGGGAGAGAAGAGGTCAGGGCCCCCTATGGCTACACCTTC
CASSVNGREEVRAPYGYTF
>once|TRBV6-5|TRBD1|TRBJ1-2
TGTGCCAGCAGTTATTCCGGACAGGGTAATGGCTACACCTTC
CASSYSGQGNGYTF
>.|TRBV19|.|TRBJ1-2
TGTGCCAGTAGTCCGTCCGGGAGCTTTGCCTATGGCTACACCTTC
CASSPSGSFAYGYTF
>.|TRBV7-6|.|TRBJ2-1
TGTGCCAGCAGCTTAGCGCTCCCGGCCCAGGGATACAATGAGCAGTTCTTC
CASSLALPAQGYNEQFF
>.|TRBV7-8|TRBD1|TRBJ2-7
TGTGCCAGCAGCTTAGGTGGGACAGGGGATTATGACGAGCAGTACTTC
CASSLGGTGDYDEQYF
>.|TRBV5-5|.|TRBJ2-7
TGTGCCAGCAGCTGGGTCGAGGGCCCTAACTACGAGCAGTACTTC
CASSWVEGPNYEQYF